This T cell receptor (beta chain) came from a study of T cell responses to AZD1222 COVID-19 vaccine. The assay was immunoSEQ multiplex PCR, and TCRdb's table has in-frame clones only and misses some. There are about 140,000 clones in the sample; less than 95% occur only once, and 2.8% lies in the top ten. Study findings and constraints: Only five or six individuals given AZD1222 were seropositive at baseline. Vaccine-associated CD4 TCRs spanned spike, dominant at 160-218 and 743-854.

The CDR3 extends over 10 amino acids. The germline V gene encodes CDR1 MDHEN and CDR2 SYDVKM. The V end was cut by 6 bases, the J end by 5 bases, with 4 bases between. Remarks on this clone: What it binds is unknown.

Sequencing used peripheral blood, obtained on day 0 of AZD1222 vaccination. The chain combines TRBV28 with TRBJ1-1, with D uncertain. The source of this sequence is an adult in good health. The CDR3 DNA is TGTGCCAGCAGGAGAACTGAAGCTTTCTTT. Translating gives CASRRTEAFF.